These T cell receptor beta chains were read from a single sample in a study of T cell responses to AZD1222 COVID-19 vaccine. Generated by immunoSEQ multiplex PCR, the TCRdb table keeps only in-frame clones and is missing some. This sample carries 150,000 or so clones, around 95% of them seen once, and the ten largest clones take 0.64%. Here the sequenced sample was peripheral blood, taken on day 0 of AZD1222 vaccination. These receptors originate from an adult in good health. Each CDR3 is given with its conserved first and last residue. A D gene is named only where the DNA matches it firmly. The listing skips clone size in some rows; elsewhere it reads once, few, many or a size class.

d_gene	v_gene	abundance	j_gene	CDR3nt	CDR3aa
NA	TRBV28	NA	TRBJ1-4	TGTGCCAGCAGTTTCCCCCGTATCGACACGACAACTAATGAAAAACTGTTTTTT	CASSFPRIDTTTNEKLFF
NA	TRBV28	NA	TRBJ2-2	TGTGCCAGCAGTTTTGCGGTGAGGGGGAGGTCGACCGGGGAGCTGTTTTTT	CASSFAVRGRSTGELFF
NA	TRBV7-9	NA	TRBJ2-7	TGTGCCAGCAGCCCCCTTGCGACGGATAACTACGAGCAGTACTTC	CASSPLATDNYEQYF
NA	TRBV4-1	once	TRBJ1-2	TGCGCCAGCAGCCAGGTCCTCATGCGGGGCTGGGGCTATGGCTACACCTTC	CASSQVLMRGWGYGYTF
NA	TRBV28	NA	TRBJ1-1	TGTGCCAGCAGCCTCAGTCCTGACACTGAAGCTTTCTTT	CASSLSPDTEAFF
NA	TRBV6-5	NA	TRBJ2-7	TGTGCCAGCAGTTCCCAGAGGGTGAACAACGAGCAGTACTTC	CASSSQRVNNEQYF
NA	TRBV2	once	TRBJ1-1	TGTGCCAGCAGTCGAAGGGGCATTGGCACTGAAGCTTTCTTT	CASSRRGIGTEAFF
NA	TRBV6-1	NA	TRBJ2-7	TGTGCCAGCAGTGAAGGTTCTGTCTTATTGGGATACGAGCAGTACTTC	CASSEGSVLLGYEQYF
NA	TRBV29-1	NA	TRBJ2-7	TGCAGCGTCCAGAGAGGTTACGAGCAGTACTTC	CSVQRGYEQYF
TRBD1	TRBV28	NA	TRBJ1-2	TGTGCCAGCAGCCAGTCCCGGGACAGAGATGGCTACACCTTC	CASSQSRDRDGYTF
NA	TRBV7-9	NA	TRBJ2-5	TGTGCCAGCAGCTTAAAAGGGACGGGAGAGACCCAGTACTTC	CASSLKGTGETQYF
NA	TRBV7-9	NA	TRBJ2-7	TGTGCCAGCAGCCCTCCCGCAGGCTACGAGCAGTACTTC	CASSPPAGYEQYF
NA	TRBV30	NA	TRBJ2-4	TGTGCCTGGAGTGTGGGTGGGACTCCAATCGGGAAAAACATTCAGTACTTC	CAWSVGGTPIGKNIQYF
NA	TRBV14	NA	TRBJ1-2	TGTGCCAGCAGCCCCTTGGGAGGGGGCTATGGCTACACCTTC	CASSPLGGGYGYTF
NA	TRBV6-1	NA	TRBJ1-1	TGTGCCAGCAGTGATAGTAGGCAGAAAGCTTTCTTT	CASSDSRQKAFF
NA	TRBV11-2	NA	TRBJ1-2	TGTGCCAGCAGCCTAGACAGGCTAGATTCTGGCTACACCTTC	CASSLDRLDSGYTF
NA	TRBV5-4	NA	TRBJ1-6	TGTGCCAGCAGCTCCCCCGGTTCACCCCTCCACTTT	CASSSPGSPLHF
NA	TRBV27	NA	TRBJ2-3	TGTGCCAGCAGTCTTGGGCCCTTCACAGATACGCAGTATTTT	CASSLGPFTDTQYF
TRBD2	TRBV10-1	few	TRBJ2-1	TGCGCCAGCAAGGATAGCGGGGACGCGGGCGAGCAGTTCTTC	CASKDSGDAGEQFF
NA	TRBV14	NA	TRBJ1-1	TGTGCCAGCAGCCAAGGCATGAACACTGAAGCTTTCTTT	CASSQGMNTEAFF
NA	TRBV16	NA	TRBJ1-4	TGTGCCAGCAGCCAATTGAGGGCAACTAATGAAAAACTGTTTTTT	CASSQLRATNEKLFF
NA	TRBV9	NA	TRBJ2-7	TGTGCCAGCAGCCCGCAGGTGCGCGGCTACGAGCAGTACTTC	CASSPQVRGYEQYF
NA	TRBV5-5	NA	TRBJ2-2	TGTGCCAGCGGGGTCTCGGCCGTAACCGGGGAGCTGTTTTTT	CASGVSAVTGELFF
NA	TRBV5-1	NA	TRBJ2-3	TGCGCCAGCAGCTTGGTAGCTTTCACAGATACGCAGTATTTT	CASSLVAFTDTQYF
NA	TRBV24-1	NA	TRBJ2-3	TGTGCCACCAGGAAGTCGGCAGATACGCAGTATTTT	CATRKSADTQYF
NA	TRBV5-4	NA	TRBJ2-2	TGTGCCAGCGGATCCGGCTCCCGGGAGCTGTTTTTT	CASGSGSRELFF
TRBD1	TRBV15	NA	TRBJ2-1	TGTGCCACCAGCCCCCCCAGGACAGGGGGAGGCAATGAGCAGTTCTTC	CATSPPRTGGGNEQFF
TRBD1	TRBV27	once	TRBJ2-1	TGTGCCAGCAGTTTGCCCAACAGGGGTGAGCAGTTCTTC	CASSLPNRGEQFF
TRBD2	TRBV24-1	NA	TRBJ2-5	TGTGCCACCAGTGATACTCTAGCGGGAGGTGGAGAGACCCAGTACTTC	CATSDTLAGGGETQYF
NA	TRBV28	NA	TRBJ1-5	TGTGCCAGCAGACAAAATCAGCCCCAGCATTTT	CASRQNQPQHF
NA	TRBV7-2	NA	TRBJ2-1	TGTGCCAGCAGCTTACTTGCGGGGAATGAGCAGTTCTTC	CASSLLAGNEQFF